The TCR beta chain under discussion was sequenced for a study of blood T cell repertoires in COVID-19. Method: immunoSEQ multiplex PCR; TCRdb's copy keeps in-frame clones and lacks some. The sample gives more than 150,000 clones, roughly nine tenths of which show up once; 7% is in the top ten. Trimming cost V 5 bases and J 3 bases, with 11 bases left between them. Germline V gene data show CDR1 as SGHAT and CDR2 as FQNNGV. The CDR3 has 13 residues. Enrollees, about 18 to 89 years old, lived in 25 or so US areas. Two negative PCRs, clearance, or symptom resolution characterized the recovered Cohort 3 donors.

V and J are TRBV11-2 and TRBJ2-7; D could derive from TRBD1 or TRBD2 (5 bases each). The sequencing sample was made of PBMCs or T cells enriched from blood (not recorded which). The receptor's source is a woman in her 50s who had recovered from COVID-19. The CDR3 sequence is CASSLGERYEQYF. CDR3 in DNA: TGTGCCAGCAGCCTAGGGGAGCGCTACGAGCAGTACTTC.